Listed below are T cell receptor beta chains from one sample, sequenced in a study of response to subunit inactivated influenza vaccine. TCRdb processed the RT-PCR reads anew with MiXCR; each CDR3 protein has one entry. The table has 500,000 to 700,000 distinct CDR3 sequences, approximately 20% seen once. Another study also made use of these data, one on T cells expressing NK-cell markers.

The source material was CD4+ T cells sorted from PBMCs, sampled 11 to 12 days after vaccination. The receptors derive from a man between 50 and 59 years old who received an inactivated influenza vaccine. Both conserved end residues are part of each CDR3. The D gene is left open where the match is weak. Clone size is not always given. Where it is, it says once, few, many or a class for expanded clones.

D gene: .; V gene: TRBV15; clone size: few; J gene: TRBJ1-1; CDR3 protein: CATSRQGVGTEAFF; CDR3 DNA: TGTGCCACCAGCAGACAGGGAGTTGGCACTGAAGCTTTCTTT
D gene: TRBD2; V gene: TRBV3-1; clone size: many; J gene: TRBJ2-5; CDR3 protein: CASSQGGGETQYF; CDR3 DNA: TGTGCCAGCAGCCAAGGCGGGGGAGAGACCCAGTACTTC
D gene: .; V gene: TRBV14; clone size: .; J gene: TRBJ2-7; CDR3 protein: CASSHTFWQGRYEQYF; CDR3 DNA: TGTGCCAGCAGCCACACATTTTGGCAGGGTCGTTACGAGCAGTACTTC
D gene: .; V gene: TRBV5-1; clone size: .; J gene: TRBJ2-2; CDR3 protein: CASSLEPERANTGELFF; CDR3 DNA: TGCGCCAGCAGCTTGGAACCGGAGCGCGCGAACACCGGGGAGCTGTTTTTT
D gene: .; V gene: TRBV5-6; clone size: few; J gene: TRBJ2-2; CDR3 protein: CASSLSRTQNTGELFF; CDR3 DNA: TGTGCCAGCAGCTTGTCTCGGACCCAAAACACCGGGGAGCTGTTTTTT
D gene: .; V gene: TRBV7-9; clone size: many; J gene: TRBJ2-3; CDR3 protein: CASSLGRTSTDTQYF; CDR3 DNA: TGTGCCAGCAGCTTAGGTCGGACTAGCACAGATACGCAGTATTTT
D gene: .; V gene: TRBV19; clone size: few; J gene: TRBJ2-7; CDR3 protein: CASSIMGYEQYF; CDR3 DNA: TGTGCCAGTAGTATAATGGGTTACGAGCAGTACTTC
D gene: .; V gene: TRBV20-1; clone size: few; J gene: TRBJ2-3; CDR3 protein: CSARVGLDTQYF; CDR3 DNA: TGCAGTGCTAGGGTCGGGCTGGATACGCAGTATTTT
D gene: TRBD2; V gene: TRBV15; clone size: .; J gene: TRBJ2-3; CDR3 protein: CATINLRLAGSNTDTQYF; CDR3 DNA: TGTGCCACCATCAACCTTCGACTAGCGGGAAGTAACACAGATACGCAGTATTTT
D gene: .; V gene: TRBV6-2/TRBV6-3; clone size: .; J gene: TRBJ2-5; CDR3 protein: CASSYSTTQETQYF; CDR3 DNA: TGTGCCAGCAGTTACTCGACTACCCAAGAGACCCAGTACTTC
D gene: .; V gene: TRBV20-1; clone size: .; J gene: TRBJ2-5; CDR3 protein: CSARDMGRGVTETQYF; CDR3 DNA: TGCAGTGCTAGAGATATGGGAAGGGGAGTAACTGAGACCCAGTACTTC
D gene: .; V gene: TRBV5-8; clone size: .; J gene: TRBJ1-3; CDR3 protein: CASSPYPGVSGNTIYF; CDR3 DNA: TGTGCCAGCAGCCCTTACCCCGGCGTCTCTGGAAACACCATATATTTT
D gene: TRBD1; V gene: TRBV5-6; clone size: few; J gene: TRBJ2-7; CDR3 protein: CASSSGQYYEQYF; CDR3 DNA: TGTGCCAGCAGCTCGGGACAGTACTACGAGCAGTACTTC
D gene: TRBD2; V gene: TRBV11-2; clone size: few; J gene: TRBJ2-3; CDR3 protein: CASSFFGRGTSGGEPDTQYF; CDR3 DNA: TGTGCCAGCAGCTTTTTTGGTCGGGGGACTAGCGGGGGGGAGCCAGATACGCAGTATTTT
D gene: TRBD1; V gene: TRBV6-1; clone size: many; J gene: TRBJ1-1; CDR3 protein: CASSRQGRVTEAFF; CDR3 DNA: TGTGCCAGCAGTAGACAGGGGCGGGTCACTGAAGCTTTCTTT
D gene: .; V gene: TRBV24-1; clone size: many; J gene: TRBJ1-2; CDR3 protein: CATSDLRGGGYTF; CDR3 DNA: TGTGCCACCAGTGATTTGAGGGGAGGAGGCTACACCTTC
D gene: TRBD1; V gene: TRBV6-1; clone size: .; J gene: TRBJ2-7; CDR3 protein: CASRVDRGGNEQYF; CDR3 DNA: TGTGCCAGCAGGGTCGACAGGGGCGGCAACGAGCAGTACTTC
D gene: .; V gene: TRBV5-1; clone size: few; J gene: TRBJ1-6; CDR3 protein: CASSFSGGNNSPLHF; CDR3 DNA: TGCGCCAGCAGCTTCAGTGGGGGGAATAATTCACCCCTCCACTTT
D gene: TRBD2; V gene: TRBV4-1; clone size: few; J gene: TRBJ2-1; CDR3 protein: CASSQAGLVENYNEQFF; CDR3 DNA: TGCGCCAGCAGCCAGGCGGGACTAGTGGAAAACTACAATGAGCAGTTCTTC
D gene: .; V gene: TRBV6-5; clone size: .; J gene: TRBJ2-5; CDR3 protein: CASSYSARVSTQYF; CDR3 DNA: TGTGCCAGCAGTTACTCGGCCAGGGTTTCCACCCAGTACTTC
D gene: .; V gene: TRBV3-1; clone size: many; J gene: TRBJ1-2; CDR3 protein: CASSRGARGYTF; CDR3 DNA: TGTGCCAGCAGCCGGGGGGCTCGTGGCTACACCTTC
D gene: TRBD1; V gene: TRBV25-1; clone size: few; J gene: TRBJ1-2; CDR3 protein: CASSEGQGTRGYTF; CDR3 DNA: TGTGCCAGCAGTGAAGGACAGGGGACAAGAGGCTACACCTTC
D gene: .; V gene: TRBV7-2; clone size: few; J gene: TRBJ1-6; CDR3 protein: CASSPQGSYNSPLHF; CDR3 DNA: TGTGCCAGCAGCCCACAGGGTTCCTATAATTCACCCCTCCACTTT
D gene: TRBD1; V gene: TRBV10-3; clone size: .; J gene: TRBJ2-7; CDR3 protein: CAAGTGGYEQYF; CDR3 DNA: TGTGCCGCTGGGACAGGGGGCTACGAGCAGTACTTC
D gene: .; V gene: TRBV11-2; clone size: few; J gene: TRBJ1-1; CDR3 protein: CASSRGRVDTEAFF; CDR3 DNA: TGTGCCAGCAGCCGGGGAAGGGTGGACACTGAAGCTTTCTTT
D gene: TRBD1; V gene: TRBV11-2; clone size: .; J gene: TRBJ2-1; CDR3 protein: CASSSRRPGQGYNEQFF; CDR3 DNA: TGTGCCAGCAGCTCCCGTAGACCGGGACAGGGCTACAATGAGCAGTTCTTC
D gene: TRBD2; V gene: TRBV7-3; clone size: few; J gene: TRBJ2-7; CDR3 protein: CASSHGLAPTYEQYF; CDR3 DNA: TGTGCCAGCAGCCATGGACTAGCGCCCACCTACGAGCAGTACTTC
D gene: TRBD2; V gene: TRBV20-1; clone size: few; J gene: TRBJ2-3; CDR3 protein: CSARELLAGVTDTQYF; CDR3 DNA: TGCAGTGCTAGAGAGCTACTAGCGGGAGTAACAGATACGCAGTATTTT
D gene: TRBD1; V gene: TRBV5-1; clone size: .; J gene: TRBJ1-2; CDR3 protein: CASSKTGDHHGYTF; CDR3 DNA: TGCGCCAGCAGCAAGACAGGGGATCATCATGGCTACACCTTC
D gene: TRBD2; V gene: TRBV4-2; clone size: many; J gene: TRBJ2-5; CDR3 protein: CASRLSGEETQYF; CDR3 DNA: TGTGCCAGCAGGCTAAGCGGGGAGGAGACCCAGTACTTC
D gene: .; V gene: TRBV18; clone size: .; J gene: TRBJ1-3; CDR3 protein: CASSLVQSNSGNTIYF; CDR3 DNA: TGTGCCAGCTCACTAGTACAGTCCAACTCTGGAAACACCATATATTTT
D gene: TRBD1; V gene: TRBV30; clone size: .; J gene: TRBJ2-7; CDR3 protein: CAWRVGQPGAYEQYF; CDR3 DNA: TGTGCCTGGAGGGTGGGACAGCCCGGAGCCTACGAGCAGTACTTC
D gene: .; V gene: TRBV7-2; clone size: .; J gene: TRBJ2-7; CDR3 protein: CASSLAGPPSEQYF; CDR3 DNA: TGTGCCAGCAGCTTAGCCGGGCCCCCCAGCGAGCAGTACTTC
D gene: .; V gene: TRBV28; clone size: few; J gene: TRBJ1-1; CDR3 protein: CASSLADRDTEAFF; CDR3 DNA: TGTGCCAGCAGTTTAGCGGACAGAGACACTGAAGCTTTCTTT
D gene: .; V gene: TRBV11-2; clone size: .; J gene: TRBJ1-3; CDR3 protein: CASSSLKGQPRFSGNTIYF; CDR3 DNA: TGTGCCAGCAGCTCCCTAAAGGGGCAGCCTAGATTCTCTGGAAACACCATATATTTT
D gene: .; V gene: TRBV20-1; clone size: .; J gene: TRBJ2-3; CDR3 protein: CSEGPVGTDTQYF; CDR3 DNA: TGCAGTGAAGGGCCGGTTGGCACAGATACGCAGTATTTT
D gene: .; V gene: TRBV20-1; clone size: .; J gene: TRBJ1-2; CDR3 protein: CSAFSSEDWGANYGYTF; CDR3 DNA: TGCAGTGCCTTTAGTTCCGAAGATTGGGGAGCTAACTATGGCTACACCTTC
D gene: .; V gene: TRBV29-1; clone size: few; J gene: TRBJ1-4; CDR3 protein: CSGPGPPAEKLFF; CDR3 DNA: TGCAGCGGACCGGGACCGCCAGCTGAAAAACTGTTTTTT
D gene: TRBD1; V gene: TRBV5-1; clone size: many; J gene: TRBJ2-2; CDR3 protein: CASRTGTGGIGELFF; CDR3 DNA: TGCGCCAGCAGGACCGGGACAGGGGGCATCGGGGAGCTGTTTTTT
D gene: TRBD1; V gene: TRBV20-1; clone size: few; J gene: TRBJ1-1; CDR3 protein: CSARVGIQGEFF; CDR3 DNA: TGCAGTGCTAGAGTTGGAATACAGGGGGAGTTCTTT